The 25 T cell receptor beta chains given below trace back to one sample, sequenced in a study of T cells in Graves' hyperthyroidism and ophthalmopathy. Researchers amplified the TCR beta CDR3 regions from RNA transcripts. HTBI primers were employed in a first-round RT-PCR of the TCR CDR3. TCRdb re-derived calls from the multiplex PCR reads in MiXCR, one entry per CDR3 protein. Of approximately 530,000 distinct CDR3 sequences in the sample, 15% to 20% were seen once. Sequencing used blood. The receptor set was obtained from a man in his forties or fifties with Graves' ophthalmopathy.

This clonotype was seen repeatedly, ten times or more. DNA for the CDR3: TGCAGCGTTGCGCGGGAGAGATTCGATGAGCAGTTCTTC. It is translated as CSVARERFDEQFF. This rearrangement joins TRBV29-1 to TRBJ2-1, with 7 bases matching TRBD2. CDR1 and CDR2 from the germline V gene are SQVTM and ANQGSEA. The V gene end was trimmed by 4 bases and the J gene end by 8 bases; junction bases not matched to a gene: 8. The CDR3 totals 13 residues.

This clonotype showed up just a few times. The chain links TRBV7-2 to TRBJ1-2; 11 bases are shared with TRBD1. The CDR3 sequence is 16 residues long. From germline, CDR1 is SGHTA and CDR2 FQGNSA. V lost 5 bases, J lost 4 bases, and 9 bases stayed unmatched. CDR3 sequence (DNA): TGTGCCAGCAGCCATTCCCTCGGACAGGGGGCCTATGGCTACACCTTC. Its protein product is CASSHSLGQGAYGYTF.

Remarks on this clonotype: It may be a read error: a sequence one base away is much more abundant. The chain recombines TRBV6-1 with TRBJ2-7, with 9 bases matching TRBD2. The V and J ends lost 7 bases and 4 bases, in that order; junction bases with no gene match: 20. This CDR3 has 18 amino acids. Germline CDR1 reads MNHNS; CDR2 reads SASEGT. The CDR3: CASTQHCLSSGGRYEQYF. CDR3 in DNA: TGTGCCAGCACCCAACACTGCCTTTCAAGCGGGGGGAGGTACGAGCAGTACTTC.

The chain employs TRBV10-2 and TRBJ2-7; D remains unclear. This CDR3 region has 13 residues. Trimming left V 0 bases short and J 3 bases short, with 6 bases between. Germline V gene lookup returns CDR1 WSHSY and CDR2 SAAADI. CDR3 sequence (DNA): TGCGCCAGCAGTGAGTCGGCGCGCTACGAGCAGTACTTC. Amino acid sequence: CASSESARYEQYF.

The V gene is TRBV7-9, the J gene TRBJ2-2; D is uncertain. V was clipped by 0 bases and J by 6 bases, with 5 bases between them. Germline lookup yields CDR1 SEHNR and CDR2 FQNEAQ (reference sequence). This CDR3 has 13 amino acids. Here the CDR3 reads CASSLAFAGELFF. The CDR3 DNA reads as TGTGCCAGCAGCTTAGCTTTCGCCGGGGAGCTGTTTTTT.

This clonotype was recorded many times. The chain carries TRBV5-1 and TRBJ1-2; TRBD1 agrees at 7 bases. Trimming at V came to 2 bases and at J to 6 bases, leaving 7 bases not matched to a gene. CDR3 size: 14 residues. Germline CDR1 SGHRS, CDR2 YFSETQ. CDR3 region: CASSLQGTEDGYTF. For the CDR3, the DNA is TGCGCCAGCAGCTTACAGGGGACGGAAGATGGCTACACCTTC.

J is TRBJ1-1 and V is TRBV20-1; 7 bases map to TRBD1. The germline V gene has CDR1 DFQATT and CDR2 SNEGSKA (reference sequence). The V segment lost 1 base and the J segment 3 bases; nucleotides outside the gene matches: 5. CDR3 length: 14 amino acids. CDR3 nucleotides: TGCAGTGCTAGAGCTAGGACAGGTCACACTGAAGCTTTCTTT. It is translated as CSARARTGHTEAFF.

The genes are TRBV20-1 and TRBJ2-7, with TRBD2 identical over 8 bases. The CDR3 is made up of 14 amino acids. With V trimmed by 8 bases and J by 6 bases, 15 bases remained unmatched. Germline CDR1 and CDR2: DFQATT and SNEGSKA (reference sequence). The CDR3 sequence: CSSYPPGLEFEQYF. CDR3 in DNA: TGCAGTTCATACCCCCCGGGACTAGAGTTCGAGCAGTACTTC.

The gene calls are TRBV14 and TRBJ2-1, with 8 positions matching TRBD1. Germline loops: CDR1 SGHDN, CDR2 FVKESK. The V gene end was trimmed by 5 bases and the J gene end by 3 bases; junction bases not matched to a gene: 9. The CDR3 covers 16 residues. The CDR3 nucleotides are TGTGCCAGCAGCTTTATGAGGGGACAGGACTACAATGAGCAGTTCTTC. Protein product: CASSFMRGQDYNEQFF. The variable domain in full, with the rest retrieved from reference TRBV14 and TRBJ2-1, is EAGVTQFPSHSVIEKGQTVTLRCDPISGHDNLYWYRRVMGKEIKFLLHFVKESKQDESGMPNNRFLAERTGGTYSTLKVQPAELEDSGVYFCASSFMRGQDYNEQFFGPGTRLTVL.

Ten or more counts support this clonotype. V usage is TRBV2 and J usage is TRBJ2-5; no definite D call. V dropped 3 bases and J dropped 1 base, with 6 bases sitting between them. This CDR3 is 13 amino acids long. Germline V lookup: CDR1 SNHLY, CDR2 FYNNEI. The CDR3 sequence is CASSDQLQETQYF. The CDR3 DNA sequence: TGTGCCAGCAGTGACCAGCTCCAAGAGACCCAGTACTTC.

This chain uses TRBV12-3 or TRBV12-4 with TRBJ2-1; 8 bases match TRBD1. The J segment lost 6 bases and the V segment lost 4 bases, leaving 5 bases of the junction unmatched. The CDR3 is made up of 14 amino acids. This chain's CDR3 is CASSYSTGGNEQFF. The CDR3 DNA sequence: TGTGCCAGCAGTTACTCAACAGGGGGCAATGAGCAGTTCTTC.

The table lists this clonotype with many counts. The chain uses TRBV20-1 and TRBJ2-3; 7 bases fit TRBD2. This CDR3 contains 16 residues. The germline V gene encodes CDR1 DFQATT and CDR2 SNEGSKA (reference sequence). Germline trimming cut 0 bases from V and 0 bases from J; bases unmatched to any gene: 6. This CDR3 is CSAREGTTFSTDTQYF. The CDR3 DNA reads as TGCAGTGCTAGAGAGGGGACTACCTTTAGCACAGATACGCAGTATTTT.

Notes on this clonotype: A read error is likely, as this CDR3 ends without the conserved phenylalanine or tryptophan. The rearrangement joins TRBV13 to TRBJ2-7; 8 bases agree with TRBD1. The junction had 17 bases not matched to a gene; V was cut back by 4 bases and J by 0 bases. CDR1 and CDR2 from the germline V gene are PRHDT and FYEKMQ (reference sequence). This CDR3 is built from 19 residues. CDR3 coding DNA: TGTGCCAGCAGCTCAGCCCGGGACAGGCTGCGGGCGAGCTCCTACGAGCAGTACTCC. Amino acid sequence: CASSSARDRLRASSYEQYS.

The chain employs TRBV20-1 and TRBJ1-5; the match to TRBD1 covers 12 bases. Germline-derived CDR1 and CDR2 are DFQATT and SNEGSKA (reference sequence). The CDR3 is 19 residues long. The V and J ends lost 3 bases and 0 bases, in that order; junction bases with no gene match: 12. The DNA for the CDR3 is TGCAGTGCTAGGAGCTGGGACAGGGGGCGTAGGTATAGCAATCAGCCCCAGCATTTT. Translating it yields CSARSWDRGRRYSNQPQHF.

J is TRBJ2-7 and V is TRBV20-1; D is ambiguous. The CDR3 extends over 13 amino acids. The V end was cut by 1 base, the J end by 4 bases, with 11 bases between. Germline values: CDR1 DFQATT, CDR2 SNEGSKA (reference sequence). The CDR3 protein is CSARGRLNYEQYF. CDR3 nucleotide sequence: TGCAGTGCTAGAGGCCGGCTGAATTACGAGCAGTACTTC.

This clonotype has only a few counts. This sequence joins TRBV20-1 and TRBJ2-3; D remains ambiguous. Trimming left V 8 bases short and J 2 bases short, with 17 bases between. This CDR3 comprises 14 residues. The germline V gene has CDR1 DFQATT and CDR2 SNEGSKA (reference sequence). The CDR3 here is CSTTLGLATDTQYF. For the CDR3, the DNA is TGCAGTACGACCCTGGGGTTGGCCACAGATACGCAGTATTTT.

For this clonotype: A read error may explain this, as a much larger clone is one base away. The V gene is TRBV20-1, the J gene TRBJ2-7; the D gene is possibly TRBD2 (6 bases). The V end was cut by 5 bases, the J end by 4 bases, with 24 bases between. The CDR3 is 16 residues long. Germline V gene data show CDR1 as DFQATT and CDR2 as SNEGSKA (reference sequence). CDR3 region: CSAGPAGGPSWYEQYF. The CDR3 bases are TGCAGTGCTGGACCCGCCGGGGGTCCGTCCTGGTACGAGCAGTACTTC.

The chain is built from TRBV20-1 and TRBJ1-5; a weak D match, TRBD1 (6 bases). The CDR3 contains 12 residues. From germline, CDR1 is DFQATT and CDR2 SNEGSKA (reference sequence). V was trimmed by 8 bases and J by 1 base, leaving 9 bases between them. DNA of the CDR3: TGCAGTTCTGGACAGAGCAATCAGCCCCAGCATTTT. It specifies CSSGQSNQPQHF.

The sample holds a few counts of this clonotype. The CDR3 sequence is CASSPRQGSQATDTQYF. CDR3 bases: TGTGCCAGCAGCCCGCGCCAGGGAAGCCAAGCCACAGATACGCAGTATTTT. The chain recombines TRBV11-2 with TRBJ2-3; D perhaps matches TRBD1 (5 bases). Trimming took off 5 bases at V and 2 bases at J, with 20 bases between the two ends. CDR1 and CDR2 (germline): SGHAT, FQNNGV. The CDR3 is 17 residues long.

The J gene is TRBJ2-7, the V gene TRBV2; no firm D call. The CDR3 extends over 17 amino acids. Trimming left V 7 bases short and J 0 bases short, with 22 bases between. Germline values: CDR1 SNHLY, CDR2 FYNNEI. In DNA form, the CDR3 reads TGTGCCAGCACCTTCTCCCCCCGGACGCTCGACTCCTACGAGCAGTACTTC. Its translation is CASTFSPRTLDSYEQYF. The complete variable domain, with remaining parts taken from reference TRBV2 and TRBJ2-7, reads EPEVTQTPSHQVTQMGQEVILRCVPISNHLYFYWYRQILGQKVEFLVSFYNNEISEKSEIFDDQFSVERPDGSNFTLKIRSTKLEDSAMYFCASTFSPRTLDSYEQYFGPGTRLTVT.

This clonotype showed up many times. The rearrangement uses TRBV28 and TRBJ2-7; weak D call: TRBD2 (5 bases). Germline CDR1 MDHEN, CDR2 SYDVKM. This CDR3 contains 15 residues. The ends were cut back, 5 bases at V and 5 bases at J, with 19 bases in the middle. The CDR3, as DNA: TGTGCCAGCAGTCCCCCGACTCTCCCCGGGGACGAGCAGTACTTC. Its protein product is CASSPPTLPGDEQYF.

V usage is TRBV29-1 and J usage is TRBJ2-3, with 8 bases identical to TRBD1. Germline V gene lookup returns CDR1 SQVTM and CDR2 ANQGSEA. J lost 6 bases, V lost 2 bases, and 10 bases had no gene match. This CDR3 has 15 residues. The CDR3 sequence: CSVEMAGGTRDTQYF. CDR3 sequence (DNA): TGCAGCGTTGAAATGGCAGGGGGCACCCGGGATACGCAGTATTTT.

This clonotype was detected a few times. The gene calls are TRBV5-6 and TRBJ2-1, with D maybe TRBD2 (6 bases). The V end lost 4 bases, the J end lost 7 bases, and 18 bases lay between the germline ends. Germline CDR1 and CDR2: SGHDT and YYEEEE. CDR3 length: 15 residues. CDR3 DNA: TGTGCCAGCAGCCCCCCGTGGACTGGGGGGAATGAGCAGTTCTTC. Translation: CASSPPWTGGNEQFF.

As for this clonotype: One junction end does not reproduce the germline sequence, and a read error may be involved. The J gene is TRBJ2-1, the V gene TRBV6-2 or TRBV6-3; D is perhaps TRBD2 (6 bases). The CDR3 spans 13 residues. Germline V lookup: CDR1 MNHEY, CDR2 SVGEGT. DNA of the CDR3: TGTGCCAGCAGTTATTCCCCCGGGACTGAGGAGTTCTTC. Amino acid sequence: CASSYSPGTEEFF.

This clonotype was seen more than once but under ten times. The V call is TRBV15, the J call TRBJ1-5, with TRBD1 as a possible D gene (5 bases). Germline V gives CDR1 LNHNV, CDR2 YYDKDF (reference sequence). V dropped 0 bases and J dropped 6 bases, with 15 bases sitting between them. CDR3 length equals 16 residues. CDR3 sequence: CATSRDRGERSQPQHF. The CDR3, as DNA: TGTGCCACCAGCAGAGATCGGGGGGAACGCAGTCAGCCCCAGCATTTT.